Listed below are T cell receptor beta chains from one sample, sequenced in a study of Ad26.COV2.S vaccination and SARS-CoV-2 variants. Data came from immunoSEQ multiplex PCR; TCRdb stores just in-frame clones and leaves some out. Among about 470,000 clones, 90% were seen once, and the ten largest hold roughly 3.9%. The input for sequencing was peripheral blood, taken in a trial of Ad26.COV2.S vaccine versus placebo. Receptor source: a person between 18 and 65 years old who received the Ad26.COV2.S COVID-19 vaccine or a placebo. The CDR3 runs from the conserved cysteine through the conserved F or W. D genes are given only for firm matches. Clone size is given for some rows only: seen once, a few or many times, or a class if the clone is expanded.

TRBJ2-2	TRBD1	-	TRBV14	TGTGCCAGCAGCCCCACAGGGGACACCGGGGAGCTGTTTTTT	CASSPTGDTGELFF
TRBJ2-7	TRBD1	-	TRBV2	TGTGCCAGCATCCGGGACAGGGAGTTCGCGGTGCAGTACTTC	CASIRDREFAVQYF
TRBJ2-3	-	-	TRBV27	TGTGCCAGCAGTTCAAAACGAACGACAGACACAGATACGCAGTATTTT	CASSSKRTTDTDTQYF
TRBJ2-3	-	-	TRBV11-3	TGTGCCAGCAGCTTTGGCGGGACTAGCACAGATACGCAGTATTTT	CASSFGGTSTDTQYF
TRBJ2-3	TRBD2	-	TRBV6-5	TGTGCCAGCAGCCCAGTGGCGGGAGGTACAGATACGCAGTATTTT	CASSPVAGGTDTQYF
TRBJ2-1	-	-	TRBV7-9	TGTGCCAGCAGCTTAGCGCTTTTCCCGCGAGATGAGCAGTTCTTC	CASSLALFPRDEQFF
TRBJ2-7	TRBD1	-	TRBV6-5	TGTGCCAGCAGTAGACAGGGGCCCTACGAGCAGTACTTC	CASSRQGPYEQYF
TRBJ1-1	-	-	TRBV12-3/TRBV12-4	TGTGCCAGCAGTTTGGGGCAGGGCTTTGAAGCTTTCTTT	CASSLGQGFEAFF
TRBJ2-1	-	-	TRBV24-1	TGTGCCACCAGTAGCCGGTGGGAGCAGTTCTTC	CATSSRWEQFF
TRBJ2-1	-	-	TRBV3-1/TRBV3-2	TGTGCCAGCAGCCAAAGGGCCAGGAACAATGAGCAGTTCTTC	CASSQRARNNEQFF
TRBJ2-3	-	-	TRBV9	TGTGCCAGCAGCCTTAGAGGGAATGCAAAAGGGACAGATACGCAGTATTTT	CASSLRGNAKGTDTQYF
TRBJ1-4	TRBD1	-	TRBV28	TGTGCCAGCAGTTTAAACGACAGGGTAATCCCAAAACTGTTTTTT	CASSLNDRVIPKLFF
TRBJ2-1	-	once	TRBV10-3	TGTGCCATCAGTGACCCAGGCGGAGACTCCTACAATGAGCAGTTCTTC	CAISDPGGDSYNEQFF
TRBJ1-5	-	-	TRBV28	TGTGCCAGCACCCCTGGGGGGGCTTGGCAGCCCCAGCATTTT	CASTPGGAWQPQHF
TRBJ2-3	TRBD2	-	TRBV5-4	TGTGCCAGCAGCTTGGAGGCGGGAGGAGGGCCCACGCAGTATTTT	CASSLEAGGGPTQYF
TRBJ1-6	-	-	TRBV15	TGTGCCACCGAGGAGGAGGTGGGTTCACCCCTCCACTTT	CATEEEVGSPLHF
TRBJ2-1	-	-	TRBV2	TGTGCCAGCAGTAGCCGGGACTCTCACTACAATGAGCAGTTCTTC	CASSSRDSHYNEQFF
TRBJ2-7	-	-	TRBV2	TGTGCCAGCAGGGGGGGGCAGCTGGCCTACGAGCAGTACTTC	CASRGGQLAYEQYF
TRBJ2-1	-	-	TRBV3-1/TRBV3-2	TGTGCCAGCAGCCAAAGACTAGACGATGAGCAGTTCTTC	CASSQRLDDEQFF
TRBJ1-5	TRBD1	once	TRBV28	TGTGCCAGCAGTTACGCAGGGGGCGGAAGCAATCAGCCCCAGCATTTT	CASSYAGGGSNQPQHF
TRBJ2-7	TRBD1	-	TRBV6-6	TGTGCCAGCAGTCCAATGGGGACAGGTGAGAGGGGCTACGAGCAGTACTTC	CASSPMGTGERGYEQYF
TRBJ2-3	-	-	TRBV5-6	TGTGCCAGCAGCTTGGGACAGATTACAGATACGCAGTATTTT	CASSLGQITDTQYF
TRBJ2-1	TRBD2	once	TRBV13	TGTGCCAGCAGCTCCACTAGCGGGAACTACAATGAGCAGTTCTTC	CASSSTSGNYNEQFF
TRBJ2-2	-	-	TRBV14	TGTGCCAGCAGAGCAGGAGGGGCGAGGACCGGGGAGCTGTTTTTT	CASRAGGARTGELFF
TRBJ2-5	TRBD1	-	TRBV24-1	TGTGCCACCAGTGATTTCCAAGACAGGGGAGAGACCCAGTACTTC	CATSDFQDRGETQYF
TRBJ2-7	-	once	TRBV18	TGTGCCAGCTCACCGGCAACGAGGGTGCGCTCGGGCGAGCAGTACTTC	CASSPATRVRSGEQYF
TRBJ2-1	-	-	TRBV10-3	TGTGCCACCAGTATCGGGACCGGCGGCGGGGATGAGCAGTTCTTC	CATSIGTGGGDEQFF
TRBJ2-7	-	once	TRBV10-3	TGTGCCATCAGCGAAGGGGAGGACTACGAGCAGTACTTC	CAISEGEDYEQYF
TRBJ1-2	TRBD1	-	TRBV28	TGTGCCAGCAGTTTAAGGGAGGGGGCCTCTAACTATGGCTACACCTTC	CASSLREGASNYGYTF
TRBJ2-1	TRBD2	-	TRBV12-5	TGTGCTAGTGGTTTGGCTCCTAGCGGACTCCCCTACAATGAGCAGTTCTTC	CASGLAPSGLPYNEQFF
TRBJ2-7	TRBD2	-	TRBV11-2	TGTGCCAGCAGCATTGGACTAGCGGGGGGGGAACAGTACTTC	CASSIGLAGGEQYF
TRBJ1-4	TRBD1	-	TRBV7-9	TGTGCCAGCAGCCGCGGGGACAGTGCAACTAATGAAAAACTGTTTTTT	CASSRGDSATNEKLFF
TRBJ2-5	TRBD2	-	TRBV11-2	TGTGCCAGCAGCTTAGAATGGCGAGCGGGAGGGCCGGAGACCCAGTACTTC	CASSLEWRAGGPETQYF
TRBJ2-3	-	-	TRBV4-2	TGTGCCAGCAGCCCCCTCCCAAGCACAGATACGCAGTATTTT	CASSPLPSTDTQYF
TRBJ1-6	-	-	TRBV10-3	TGTGCCATCAGTGGTCAGGGTGACTCACCCCTCCACTTT	CAISGQGDSPLHF
TRBJ1-1	-	-	TRBV28	TGTGCCAGCAGTTTGGGGGCGGGCACTGAAGCTTTCTTT	CASSLGAGTEAFF
TRBJ2-3	-	-	TRBV4-2	TGTGCCAGCAGCCAAGGGAACGGCGGGAGCACAGATACGCAGTATTTT	CASSQGNGGSTDTQYF
TRBJ1-4	-	-	TRBV6-5	TGTGCCAGCAGGAACCGGGCCGCTAATGAAAAACTGTTTTTT	CASRNRAANEKLFF
TRBJ2-1	TRBD2	-	TRBV5-1	TGCGCCAGCAGCATAGGGACTAGCGGAGGTGAGCAGTTCTTC	CASSIGTSGGEQFF
TRBJ2-4	TRBD1	once	TRBV4-3	TGCGCCAGCAGCCAAGACTCGACAGGGGGCGATGCCAAAAACATTCAGTACTTC	CASSQDSTGGDAKNIQYF
TRBJ1-4	TRBD1	-	TRBV24-1	TGTGCCACCAGTGACATACAGGGGGGACACGAAAAACTGTTTTTT	CATSDIQGGHEKLFF
TRBJ2-5	TRBD2	once	TRBV28	TGTGCCACCCTTAGCGGGAGGTACCAAGAGACCCAGTACTTC	CATLSGRYQETQYF
TRBJ2-2	TRBD2	-	TRBV9	TGTGCCAGCAGCGTGGGGACTAGCGGCACCGGGGAGCTGTTTTTT	CASSVGTSGTGELFF
TRBJ1-5	TRBD1	-	TRBV7-2	TGTGCCAGCAGCTTAATAGGGACAGGGGGCAATCAGCCCCAGCATTTT	CASSLIGTGGNQPQHF
TRBJ2-7	TRBD2	-	TRBV10-3	TGTGCCATCAGTGAAGCGGGAGGGTACGAGCAGTACTTC	CAISEAGGYEQYF
TRBJ2-1	-	-	TRBV7-9	TGTGCCAGCAGCTTAGGCCGGAGGCTCTCCTACAATGAGCAGTTCTTC	CASSLGRRLSYNEQFF
TRBJ2-7	-	-	TRBV19	TGTGCCAGTAGTATTGGTCGGAGCTCCTACGAGCAGTACTTC	CASSIGRSSYEQYF
TRBJ1-1	-	-	TRBV5-4	TGTGCCAGCAGCTTGGATGGAGGGAACACTGAAGCTTTCTTT	CASSLDGGNTEAFF
TRBJ2-1	TRBD1	-	TRBV27	TGTGCCAGCAGTTTGGGGACAGGACAGTACAATGAGCAGTTCTTC	CASSLGTGQYNEQFF
TRBJ2-5	-	once	TRBV28	TGTGCCAGCAGTCCCGGTGGGCAGGGCCAAGAGACCCAGTACTTC	CASSPGGQGQETQYF
TRBJ1-3	TRBD1	-	TRBV9	TGTGCCAGCAGCGTATTCGGGACAGGGGTTTCTGGAAACACCATATATTTT	CASSVFGTGVSGNTIYF
TRBJ2-3	TRBD2	-	TRBV29-1	TGCAGCGTAATCGGGTCGGGAGGAGGAGGTACGCAGTATTTT	CSVIGSGGGGTQYF
TRBJ2-2	-	-	TRBV4-1	TGCGCCAGCAGCCAACGGGAGAGCACCGGGGAGCTGTTTTTT	CASSQRESTGELFF
TRBJ1-4	TRBD1	few	TRBV6-5	TGTGCCAGCAGGTCAGGGGGCGGCTGGGAAAAACTGTTTTTT	CASRSGGGWEKLFF
TRBJ1-1	-	-	TRBV27	TGTGCCACCAGACTTTCTCCGAACACTGAAGCTTTCTTT	CATRLSPNTEAFF
TRBJ1-3	-	once	TRBV24-1	TGTGCCACCAGTGAGGCTGGAGGAAACACCATATATTTT	CATSEAGGNTIYF
TRBJ2-7	-	-	TRBV19	TGTGCCAGTAGTATAGAAGCCGAGCGGGTCGACGAGCAGTACTTC	CASSIEAERVDEQYF
TRBJ1-2	-	-	TRBV6-5	TGTGCCAGCAGTTACGGGGTTAACTATGGCTACACCTTC	CASSYGVNYGYTF
TRBJ1-1	-	-	TRBV19	TGTGCCAGTAGTATACAGTCCGGTGGGGGTACTGAAGCTTTCTTT	CASSIQSGGGTEAFF